These 24 T cell receptor beta chains were sequenced from one sample in a study of blood T cell repertoires in COVID-19. TCRdb keeps only in-frame clones here, not all; method: immunoSEQ multiplex PCR. The repertoire includes fewer than 300,000 clones, roughly 80% of them detected once, and 5% sits in the top ten. The sample comprised PBMCs or T cells enriched from blood (not recorded which). The receptors stem from a man aged 40-50 years who had been exposed to COVID-19.

The J gene is TRBJ2-7, the V gene TRBV7-3; 10 bases match TRBD2. The ends lost 2 bases at V and 6 bases at J; junction bases unmatched: 10. The CDR3 consists of 16 residues. Germline V gives CDR1 SGHTA, CDR2 FQGTGA. CDR3 sequence (DNA): TGTGCCAGCAGCTTATTAGCGGGGGGCGAATTTGGCGAGCAGTACTTC. Its protein product is CASSLLAGGEFGEQYF. Full variable domain (remainder filled in from reference TRBV7-3 and TRBJ2-7): GAGVSQTPSNKVTEKGKYVELRCDPISGHTALYWYRQSLGQGPEFLIYFQGTGAADDSGLPNDRFFAVRPEGSVSTLKIQRTERGDSAVYLCASSLLAGGEFGEQYFGPGTRLTVT.

This clone was recorded a few times. The gene calls are TRBV12-3 or TRBV12-4 and TRBJ2-7; D remains unclear. The V end lost 3 bases, the J end lost 4 bases, and 4 bases lay between the germline ends. The CDR3 has 11 amino acids. CDR3: CASSFMYEQYF. CDR3 in DNA: TGTGCCAGCAGTTTTATGTACGAGCAGTACTTC.

V gene TRBV2 combines with J gene TRBJ2-1, with 8 bases matching TRBD2. This CDR3 spans 14 amino acids. The germline gives CDR1 SNHLY, CDR2 FYNNEI. Trimming cost V 8 bases and J 7 bases; bases outside gene matches: 10. CDR3 sequence reads: CASYNGLAGNEQFF. CDR3 sequence (DNA): TGTGCCAGCTATAATGGACTAGCAGGTAATGAGCAGTTCTTC.

CDR3 bases: TGTGCCAGCAGCTTAGATGACAGGCGAAGGACTGAAGCTTTCTTT. Translated: CASSLDDRRRTEAFF. The rearrangement joins TRBV7-9 to TRBJ1-1; D might be TRBD1 (6 bases). V was shortened by 1 base and J by 5 bases, with 14 bases between the two germline ends. The CDR3 sequence is 15 residues long. CDR1 and CDR2 from the germline V gene are SEHNR and FQNEAQ (reference sequence).

The gene calls are TRBV11-2 and TRBJ2-5, with D possibly matching TRBD2 (6 bases). Germline V gives CDR1 SGHAT, CDR2 FQNNGV. The CDR3 has 16 amino acids. The V and J ends lost 3 bases and 2 bases respectively, with 16 bases between them. CDR3 sequence (DNA): TGTGCCAGCAGCTTCACTACCGGGACTCCTCAAGAGACCCAGTACTTC. It is translated as CASSFTTGTPQETQYF. The whole variable domain, filled in from reference TRBV11-2 and TRBJ2-5, reads EAGVAQSPRYKIIEKRQSVAFWCNPISGHATLYWYQQILGQGPKLLIQFQNNGVVDDSQLPKDRFSAERLKGVDSTLKIQPAKLEDSAVYLCASSFTTGTPQETQYFGPGTRLLVL.

CDR3 sequence: CASSGREESYNEQFF. The CDR3 DNA follows: TGTGCCAGCTCAGGGCGGGAGGAGTCCTACAATGAGCAGTTCTTC. The V call is TRBV18, the J call TRBJ2-1; 8 nucleotides agree with TRBD2. J lost 1 base, V lost 5 bases, and 4 bases had no gene match. The CDR3 totals 15 residues. CDR1 is KGHSH and CDR2 is LQKENI in the germline V gene.

The rearrangement joins TRBV11-2 to TRBJ2-3, with 12 bases matching TRBD2. The CDR3 sequence is 17 residues long. Germline CDR1 is SGHAT and CDR2 is FQNNGV. Trimming cost V 5 bases and J 0 bases; bases outside gene matches: 6. The CDR3 nucleotides read TGTGCCAGCAGCGGTGGGACTAGCGGGCTTAGCACAGATACGCAGTATTTT. Its translation is CASSGGTSGLSTDTQYF. The entire variable domain, with the rest obtained from reference TRBV11-2 and TRBJ2-3, is as follows: EAGVAQSPRYKIIEKRQSVAFWCNPISGHATLYWYQQILGQGPKLLIQFQNNGVVDDSQLPKDRFSAERLKGVDSTLKIQPAKLEDSAVYLCASSGGTSGLSTDTQYFGPGTRLTVL.

The rearrangement joins TRBV7-2 to TRBJ2-7, with 10 bases that match TRBD1. The CDR3 spans 16 residues. The germline V gene has CDR1 SGHTA and CDR2 FQGNSA. Losses at the gene ends were 1 base for V and 2 bases for J; bases not matched to a gene: 5. DNA for the CDR3: TGTGCCAGCAGCTTAGATTCAGGGACAGGGGCCTACGAGCAGTACTTC. As protein: CASSLDSGTGAYEQYF.

The chain combines TRBV5-4 with TRBJ2-7; TRBD2 might be the D (6 bases). Germline V CDR1 and CDR2: SGHNT, YYREEE (reference sequence). CDR3 length equals 14 residues. V dropped 5 bases and J dropped 3 bases, with 15 bases sitting between them. CDR3 in amino acids: CASSLVLGGYEQYF. For the CDR3, the DNA is TGTGCCAGCAGTCTCGTTTTGGGGGGCTACGAGCAGTACTTC.

The rearrangement joins TRBV5-4 to TRBJ1-2; D ambiguous. The ends were cut back, 3 bases at V and 6 bases at J, with 12 bases in the middle. The CDR3 runs 13 residues. Germline CDR1 SGHNT, CDR2 YYREEE (reference sequence). CDR3 bases: TGTGCCAGCAGCTACGTCACGGGAGATGGCTACACCTTC. Residues: CASSYVTGDGYTF.

This clone has ten or more counts. CDR3 region: CASSLRGTYQPQHF. CDR3 nucleotides: TGTGCCAGCAGTTTAAGGGGGACCTATCAGCCCCAGCATTTT. The J gene is TRBJ1-5, the V gene TRBV6-5; possible D gene TRBD1, 6 bases. Trimming took 4 bases from V and 5 from J, leaving 12 bases between them. The CDR3 totals 14 residues. From germline, CDR1 is MNHEY and CDR2 SVGAGI.

The chain carries TRBV3-1 (or the pseudogene TRBV3-2) and TRBJ2-7; D is uncertain. The CDR3 covers 15 residues. V lost 1 base and J lost 2, with 12 bases in between. The germline V gene encodes CDR1 LGHDT and CDR2 YNNKEL (reference sequence). CDR3 protein: CASSQGSGSAYEQYF. The CDR3 nucleotides are TGTGCCAGCAGCCAAGGATCAGGATCTGCCTACGAGCAGTACTTC.

This clone has just one count. The chain couples TRBV7-2 to TRBJ2-1; D is unclear. CDR3 size: 14 residues. V shed 3 bases and J shed 4 bases, with 10 bases lying between them. The germline V gene has CDR1 SGHTA and CDR2 FQGNSA. CDR3 amino acids: CASSFKHTYNEQFF. Written as DNA, the CDR3 is TGTGCCAGCAGCTTTAAACATACGTACAATGAGCAGTTCTTC.

The gene calls are TRBV6-2 or TRBV6-3 and TRBJ2-1, with TRBD2 matching over 11 bases. Germline CDR1 MNHEY, CDR2 SVGEGT. The CDR3 consists of 18 residues. With V trimmed by 2 bases and J by 2 bases, 8 bases remained unmatched. The CDR3: CASSYPTSGSRTYNEQFF. In DNA, the CDR3 is TGTGCCAGCAGTTACCCCACTAGCGGGAGTAGGACCTACAATGAGCAGTTCTTC.

This clone was counted only a few times. The chain recombines TRBV7-2 with TRBJ2-1, with TRBD2 identical over 11 bases. The CDR3 consists of 15 residues. Germline V gene data show CDR1 as SGHTA and CDR2 as FQGNSA. The J segment lost 7 bases and the V segment lost 4 bases, leaving 6 bases of the junction unmatched. CDR3 loop: CASSWGLADWNEQFF. For the CDR3, the DNA is TGTGCCAGCAGCTGGGGACTAGCGGATTGGAATGAGCAGTTCTTC.

The CDR3 spells CAWQDSGLAGGRGVYEQYF. CDR3 in DNA: TGTGCCTGGCAGGATTCGGGACTAGCGGGAGGGCGGGGGGTTTACGAGCAGTACTTC. This chain joins TRBV30 and TRBJ2-7; the match to TRBD2 covers 16 bases. Trimming removed 5 bases from V and 4 bases from J; junction bases left unmatched: 17. Per germline, CDR1 GTSNPN and CDR2 SVGIG (reference sequence). This CDR3 region has 19 residues.

This chain links TRBV7-2 with TRBJ1-1; weak D call: TRBD1 (6 bases). The CDR3 spans 15 residues. Between the trimmed V and J ends, which lost 5 bases and 0 bases, there was a span of 13 bases. Germline V gene sequence: CDR1 SGHTA, CDR2 FQGNSA. Here the CDR3 DNA reads TGTGCCAGCAGCCCAGGGGTCGGGTTGAACACTGAAGCTTTCTTT. Encoded protein: CASSPGVGLNTEAFF.

The chain links TRBV27 to TRBJ2-7; 10 bases align to TRBD2. The CDR3 loop spans 14 amino acids. Unmatched junction bases numbered 3, after V lost 2 bases and J lost 5 bases. Germline CDR1 and CDR2: MNHEY and SMNVEV (reference sequence). This chain's CDR3 is CASSLRGTSDEQYF. DNA of the CDR3: TGTGCCAGCAGTTTAAGGGGGACTAGCGACGAGCAGTACTTC.

The chain employs TRBV19 and TRBJ1-5, with a possible D match to TRBD1 (5 bases). The CDR3 sequence is 18 residues long. V lost 7 bases and J 0 bases, leaving 22 bases between the germline ends. In germline, CDR1 is LNHDA, CDR2 SQIVND (reference sequence). CDR3 coding DNA: TGTGCCAGTACCCAAGGCCCGACAGTTACTTATAGCAATCAGCCCCAGCATTTT. Translated, it gives CASTQGPTVTYSNQPQHF.

This clone was recorded once. This sequence joins TRBV5-1 and TRBJ1-4; 8 bases agree with TRBD1. The CDR3 length is 15 residues. Unmatched junction bases numbered 6, after V lost 3 bases and J lost 5 bases. In germline, CDR1 is SGHRS, CDR2 YFSETQ. CDR3 nucleotide sequence: TGCGCCAGCAGCTCCACAGGGGGGACGAATGAAAAACTGTTTTTT. This encodes CASSSTGGTNEKLFF.

The chain has TRBV7-8 and TRBJ2-7; weak D call: TRBD2 (6 bases). This CDR3 spans 14 amino acids. Trimming removed 2 bases at V and 1 base at J, with 9 bases between. CDR1 SGHVS and CDR2 FQNEAQ come from the germline V gene. The DNA for the CDR3 is TGTGCCAGCAGCTTAAGGGACTCTTCCTACGAGCAGTACTTC. This translates into CASSLRDSSYEQYF.

The chain carries TRBV7-9 and TRBJ1-2; 9 bases fit TRBD1. There are 16 residues in the CDR3. CDR1 SEHNR and CDR2 FQNEAQ come from the germline V gene (reference sequence). The V and J ends lost 4 bases and 4 bases, in that order; junction bases with no gene match: 10. In DNA form, the CDR3 reads TGTGCCAGCAGCTCCCCCCCCGGACAGGGGACCTATGGCTACACCTTC. Protein product: CASSSPPGQGTYGYTF.

The rearrangement joins TRBV24-1 to TRBJ1-2, with D maybe TRBD1 (5 bases). Trimming cost V 3 bases and J 4 bases, with 17 bases left between them. The CDR3 extends over 16 amino acids. The germline gives CDR1 KGHDR, CDR2 SFDVKD. The CDR3 sequence is CATSDGAPDRAYGYTF. CDR3 DNA sequence: TGTGCCACCAGTGATGGGGCCCCAGACAGAGCCTATGGCTACACCTTC.

This clone was counted a single time. The chain joins TRBV18 to TRBJ1-6; D perhaps matches TRBD1 (6 bases). CDR3 length: 12 residues. From germline, CDR1 is KGHSH and CDR2 LQKENI. The V gene lost 5 bases and the J gene lost 7 bases, with 6 bases spanning the gap. The CDR3 DNA sequence: TGTGCCAGCTCAACAGGGAATTCACCCCTCCACTTT. This gives the protein CASSTGNSPLHF.